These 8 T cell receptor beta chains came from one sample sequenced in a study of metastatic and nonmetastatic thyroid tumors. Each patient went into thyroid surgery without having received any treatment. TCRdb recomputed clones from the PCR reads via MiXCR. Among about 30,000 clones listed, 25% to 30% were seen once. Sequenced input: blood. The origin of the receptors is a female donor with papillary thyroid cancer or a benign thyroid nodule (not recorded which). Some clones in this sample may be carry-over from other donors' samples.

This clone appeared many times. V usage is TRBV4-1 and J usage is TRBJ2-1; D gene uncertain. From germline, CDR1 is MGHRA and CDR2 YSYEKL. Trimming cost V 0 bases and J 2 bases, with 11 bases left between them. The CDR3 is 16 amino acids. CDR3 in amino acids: CASSQDWTNAYNEQFF. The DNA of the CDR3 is TGCGCCAGCAGCCAAGATTGGACCAACGCCTACAATGAGCAGTTCTTC.

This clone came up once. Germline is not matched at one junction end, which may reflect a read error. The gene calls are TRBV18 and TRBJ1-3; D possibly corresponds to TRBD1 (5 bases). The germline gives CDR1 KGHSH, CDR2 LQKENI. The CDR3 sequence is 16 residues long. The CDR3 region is CASSPPSTVPGNTIYF. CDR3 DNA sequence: TGTGCCAGCTCACCGCCTTCGACAGTCCCTGGTAACACCATATATTTT.

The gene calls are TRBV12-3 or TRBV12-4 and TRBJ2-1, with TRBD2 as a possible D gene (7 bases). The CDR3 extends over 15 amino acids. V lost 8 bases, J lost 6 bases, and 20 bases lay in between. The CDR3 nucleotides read TGTGCCAGCCGCCTGGGGGGGGCAATCTCCAATGAGCAGTTCTTC. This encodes CASRLGGAISNEQFF.

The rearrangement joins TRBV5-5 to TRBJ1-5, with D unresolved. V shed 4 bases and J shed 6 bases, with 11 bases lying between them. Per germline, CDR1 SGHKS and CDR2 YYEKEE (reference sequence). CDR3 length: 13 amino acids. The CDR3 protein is CASSPTVTQPQHF. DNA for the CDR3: TGTGCCAGCAGCCCGACGGTGACTCAGCCCCAGCATTTT. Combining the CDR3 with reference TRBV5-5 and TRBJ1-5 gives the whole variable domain DAGVTQSPTHLIKTRGQQVTLRCSPISGHKSVSWYQQVLGQGPQFIFQYYEKEERGRGNFPDRFSARQFPNYSSELNVNALLLGDSALYLCASSPTVTQPQHFGDGTRLSIL.

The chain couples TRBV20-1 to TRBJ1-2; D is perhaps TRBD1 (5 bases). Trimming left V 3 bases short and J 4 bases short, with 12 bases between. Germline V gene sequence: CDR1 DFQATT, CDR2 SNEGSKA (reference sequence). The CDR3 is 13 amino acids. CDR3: CSASETGTYGYTF. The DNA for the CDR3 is TGCAGTGCTAGTGAAACAGGAACCTATGGCTACACCTTC.

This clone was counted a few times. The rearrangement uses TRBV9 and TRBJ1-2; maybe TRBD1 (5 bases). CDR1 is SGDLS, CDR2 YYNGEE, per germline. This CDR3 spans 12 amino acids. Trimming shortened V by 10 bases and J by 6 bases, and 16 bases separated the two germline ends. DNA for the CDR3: TGTGCCCGCCTATGGGGGGTTGATGGCTACACCTTC. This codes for CARLWGVDGYTF.

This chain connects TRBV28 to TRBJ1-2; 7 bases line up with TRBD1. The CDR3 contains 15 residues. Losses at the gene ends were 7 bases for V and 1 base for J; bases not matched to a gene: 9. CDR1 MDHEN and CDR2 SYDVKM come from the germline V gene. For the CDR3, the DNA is TGTGCCAGCATTTACACAGGGGAGAATAACTATGGCTACACCTTC. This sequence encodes CASIYTGENNYGYTF.

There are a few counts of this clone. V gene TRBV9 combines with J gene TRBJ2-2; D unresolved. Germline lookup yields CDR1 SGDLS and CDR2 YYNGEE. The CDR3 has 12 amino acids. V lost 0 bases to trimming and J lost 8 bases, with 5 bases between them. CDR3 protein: CASSVDMGELFF. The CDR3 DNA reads TGTGCCAGCAGCGTAGATATGGGGGAGCTGTTTTTT.